Listed below are T cell receptor beta chains from one sample, sequenced in a study of T cell responses to AZD1222 COVID-19 vaccine. Using immunoSEQ multiplex PCR, the repertoire was profiled, and TCRdb retains in-frame clones only, with some absent. The sample records about 150,000 clones, less than 95% being singletons. The material sequenced was peripheral blood, taken on day 0 of AZD1222 vaccination. These receptors originate from an adult in good health. CDR3s include the opening cysteine and the closing phenylalanine or tryptophan. The D gene is left open where the match is weak. Only part of the rows carry a size: once, few, many, or a class if the clone is expanded.

v_gene	abundance	j_gene	d_gene	CDR3aa	CDR3nt
TRBV13	NA	TRBJ1-5	NA	CASSFGRGRQPQHF	TGTGCCAGCAGCTTCGGACGAGGAAGGCAGCCCCAGCATTTT
TRBV18	NA	TRBJ2-2	NA	CASSPTVLMNTGELFF	TGTGCCAGCTCACCGACAGTTCTTATGAACACCGGGGAGCTGTTTTTT
TRBV30	NA	TRBJ2-7	NA	CAWSVGLWEQYF	TGTGCCTGGAGCGTTGGCCTATGGGAGCAGTACTTC
TRBV7-9	once	TRBJ1-1	NA	CASSFTGSYYEAFF	TGTGCCAGCAGCTTCACAGGGTCCTATTACGAAGCTTTCTTT
TRBV5-1	NA	TRBJ1-4	NA	CASSYDPAAGATNEKLFF	TGCGCCAGCAGCTACGACCCCGCTGCGGGGGCCACTAATGAAAAACTGTTTTTT
TRBV7-9	NA	TRBJ1-4	NA	CASSTTQAHNEKLFF	TGTGCCAGCAGTACGACCCAGGCTCATAATGAAAAACTGTTTTTT
TRBV28	NA	TRBJ2-7	TRBD2	CASSSPGSLAGYYEQYF	TGTGCCAGCAGCTCCCCTGGCTCACTAGCGGGATACTACGAGCAGTACTTC
TRBV5-1	NA	TRBJ1-2	NA	CASSLDTVAPGYTF	TGCGCCAGCAGCTTGGATACAGTGGCGCCTGGCTACACCTTC
TRBV5-6	NA	TRBJ1-5	TRBD1	CASSSRDRNQPQHF	TGTGCCAGCAGCTCTAGGGACAGAAATCAGCCCCAGCATTTT
TRBV30	NA	TRBJ2-1	NA	CAWNGRGGNEQFF	TGTGCCTGGAATGGCAGGGGAGGGAATGAGCAGTTCTTC
TRBV4-1	NA	TRBJ1-2	NA	CASSQDRGSLGYTF	TGCGCCAGCAGCCAAGACCGAGGCAGTTTAGGCTACACCTTC
TRBV4-3	NA	TRBJ2-2	NA	CASSQEALNTGELFF	TGCGCCAGCAGCCAAGAGGCGTTGAACACCGGGGAGCTGTTTTTT
TRBV6-6	NA	TRBJ1-3	NA	CASSGRQRSGNTIYF	TGTGCCAGCAGTGGACGGCAGCGCTCTGGAAACACCATATATTTT
TRBV10-3	NA	TRBJ2-7	TRBD1	CAIRGQSYEQYF	TGTGCCATCAGGGGACAGTCCTACGAGCAGTACTTC